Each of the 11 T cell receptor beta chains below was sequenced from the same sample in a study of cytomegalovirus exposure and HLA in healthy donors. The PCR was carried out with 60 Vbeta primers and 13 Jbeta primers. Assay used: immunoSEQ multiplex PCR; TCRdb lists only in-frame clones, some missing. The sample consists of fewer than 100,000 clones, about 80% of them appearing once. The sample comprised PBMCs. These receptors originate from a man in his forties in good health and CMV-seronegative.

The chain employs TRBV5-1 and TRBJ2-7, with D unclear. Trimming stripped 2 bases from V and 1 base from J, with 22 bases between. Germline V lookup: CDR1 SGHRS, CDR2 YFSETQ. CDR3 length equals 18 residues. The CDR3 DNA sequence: TGCGCCAGCAGCTTAACTTTTGGTGGTAGGCAGACTTCCTACGAGCAGTACTTC. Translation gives CASSLTFGGRQTSYEQYF.

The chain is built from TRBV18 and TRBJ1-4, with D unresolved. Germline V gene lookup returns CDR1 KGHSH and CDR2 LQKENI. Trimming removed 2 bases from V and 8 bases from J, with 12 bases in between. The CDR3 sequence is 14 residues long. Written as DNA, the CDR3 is TGTGCCAGCTCACCATCGGGAGGATGGGAAAAACTGTTTTTT. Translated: CASSPSGGWEKLFF.

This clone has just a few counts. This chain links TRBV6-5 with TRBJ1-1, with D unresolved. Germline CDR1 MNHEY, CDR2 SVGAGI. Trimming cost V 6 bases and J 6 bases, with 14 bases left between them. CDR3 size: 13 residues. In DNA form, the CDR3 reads TGTGCCAGCAGACCCACGGGGTCCCCTGAAGCTTTCTTT. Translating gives CASRPTGSPEAFF.

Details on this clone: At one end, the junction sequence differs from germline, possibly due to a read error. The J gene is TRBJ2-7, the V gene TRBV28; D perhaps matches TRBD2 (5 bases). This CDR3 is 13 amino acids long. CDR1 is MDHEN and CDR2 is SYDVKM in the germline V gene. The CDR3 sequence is CASSPETGRAAAF. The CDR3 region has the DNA TGTGCCAGCAGTCCAGAAACCGGACGAGCGGCTGCTTTC.

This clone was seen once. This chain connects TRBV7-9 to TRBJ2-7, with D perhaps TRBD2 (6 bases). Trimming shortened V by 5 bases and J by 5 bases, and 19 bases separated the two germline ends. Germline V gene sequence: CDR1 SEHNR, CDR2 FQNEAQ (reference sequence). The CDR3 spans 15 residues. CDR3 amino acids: CASSRDFSLRDEQYF. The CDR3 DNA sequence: TGTGCCAGCAGCCGGGACTTTTCGCTACGGGACGAGCAGTACTTC.

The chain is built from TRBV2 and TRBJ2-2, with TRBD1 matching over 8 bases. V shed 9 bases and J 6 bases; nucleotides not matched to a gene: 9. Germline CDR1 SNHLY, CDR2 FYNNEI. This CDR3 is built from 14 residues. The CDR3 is CARSSDRVSGELFF. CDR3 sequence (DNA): TGTGCCAGGAGTTCGGACAGGGTATCCGGGGAGCTGTTTTTT.

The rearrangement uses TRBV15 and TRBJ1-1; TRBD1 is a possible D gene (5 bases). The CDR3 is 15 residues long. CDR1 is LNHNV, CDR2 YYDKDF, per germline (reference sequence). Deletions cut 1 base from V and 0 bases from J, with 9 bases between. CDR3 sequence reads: CATSRAQDMNTEAFF. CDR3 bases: TGTGCCACCAGCAGAGCTCAGGACATGAACACTGAAGCTTTCTTT.

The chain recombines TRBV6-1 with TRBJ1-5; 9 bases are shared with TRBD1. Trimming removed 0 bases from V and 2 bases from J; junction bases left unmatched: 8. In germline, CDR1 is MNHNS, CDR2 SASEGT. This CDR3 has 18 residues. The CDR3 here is CASSEAGGTGIRNQPQHF. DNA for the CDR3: TGTGCCAGCAGTGAAGCGGGAGGGACAGGGATCCGCAATCAGCCCCAGCATTTT.

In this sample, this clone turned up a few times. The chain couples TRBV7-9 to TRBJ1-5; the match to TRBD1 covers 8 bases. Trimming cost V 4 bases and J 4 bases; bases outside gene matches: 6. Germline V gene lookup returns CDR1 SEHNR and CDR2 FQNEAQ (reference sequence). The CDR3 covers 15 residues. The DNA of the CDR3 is TGTGCCAGCAGCTCCACGGGACAGGCAAATCAGCCCCAGCATTTT. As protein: CASSSTGQANQPQHF.

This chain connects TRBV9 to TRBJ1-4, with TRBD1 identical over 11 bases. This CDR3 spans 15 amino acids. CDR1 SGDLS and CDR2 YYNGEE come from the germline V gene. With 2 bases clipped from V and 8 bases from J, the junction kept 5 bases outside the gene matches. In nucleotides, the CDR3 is TGTGCCAGCAGCGTGGGGGACAGGGGGGCCGAAAAACTGTTTTTT. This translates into CASSVGDRGAEKLFF.

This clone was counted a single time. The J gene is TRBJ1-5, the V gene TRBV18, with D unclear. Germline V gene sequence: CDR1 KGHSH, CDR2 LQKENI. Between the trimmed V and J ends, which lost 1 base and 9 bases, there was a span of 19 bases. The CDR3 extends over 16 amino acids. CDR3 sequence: CASSPRGRTEYGPQHF. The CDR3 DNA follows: TGTGCCAGCTCACCACGCGGGAGGACGGAGTATGGGCCCCAGCATTTT. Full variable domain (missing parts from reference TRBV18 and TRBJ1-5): NAGVMQNPRHLVRRRGQEARLRCSPMKGHSHVYWYRQLPEEGLKFMVYLQKENIIDESGMPKERFSAEFPKEGPSILRIQQVVRGDSAAYFCASSPRGRTEYGPQHFGDGTRLSIL.